Listed below are T cell receptor beta chains from one sample, sequenced in a study of beta chain features in type 1 diabetes. Data came from immunoSEQ multiplex PCR; TCRdb stores just in-frame clones and leaves some out. The table has fewer than 350,000 clones, about 15% seen once; the top ten hold approximately 0.015%. Source material: naive CD4+ T cells from blood. The receptor source for this set is a young man with type 1 diabetes. CDR3s leave out the opening cysteine and the closing phenylalanine or tryptophan.

CDR3aa: ASSLPLADTYNEQF
v_gene: TRBV5-1

CDR3aa: ASSYGVSYEQY
v_gene: TRBV28

CDR3aa: AGPKGVLQETQY
v_gene: TRBV21-1

CDR3aa: ASSQDYIAAGGEKLF
v_gene: TRBV4-3

CDR3aa: ASSIGQNTGELF
v_gene: TRBV19

CDR3aa: ASTLVGNRGDSPLH
v_gene: TRBV6-6

CDR3aa: ASSSVLAQETQY
v_gene: TRBV7-9

CDR3aa: ASSAKTQGGPTDTQY
v_gene: TRBV9

CDR3aa: SVAGNGDTQY
v_gene: TRBV29-1

CDR3aa: ASSPSGGVNTEAF
v_gene: TRBV18

CDR3aa: ASSLRQGQGGTDTQY
v_gene: TRBV27

CDR3aa: ASSFRRGGQFDEQF
v_gene: TRBV5-4

CDR3aa: ASSAGQTYEQY
v_gene: TRBV18

CDR3aa: ASSPTATYTDTQY
v_gene: TRBV18

CDR3aa: ASSSHRDSGIWANVLT
v_gene: TRBV14

CDR3aa: ASSPNGVHTDTQY
v_gene: TRBV7-9

CDR3aa: ATSRGVADQETQY
v_gene: TRBV15

CDR3aa: ASSFYRANTGELF
v_gene: TRBV28

CDR3aa: ASGLAGGPLGGYEQY
v_gene: TRBV28

CDR3aa: ASSQGSWDREFNSPLH
v_gene: TRBV4-3

CDR3aa: ASSARTRQGKEQF
v_gene: TRBV9

CDR3aa: ASSQGGTGLEQY
v_gene: TRBV18

CDR3aa: ASSYSGLRGTQY
v_gene: TRBV6-5